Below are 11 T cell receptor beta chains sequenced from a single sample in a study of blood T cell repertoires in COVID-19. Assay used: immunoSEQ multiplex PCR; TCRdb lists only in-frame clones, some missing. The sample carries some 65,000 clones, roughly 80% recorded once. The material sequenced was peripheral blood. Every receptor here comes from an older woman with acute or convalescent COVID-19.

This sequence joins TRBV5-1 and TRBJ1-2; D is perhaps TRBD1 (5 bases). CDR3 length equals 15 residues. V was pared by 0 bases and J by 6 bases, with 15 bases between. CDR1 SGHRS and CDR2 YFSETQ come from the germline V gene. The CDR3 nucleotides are TGCGCCAGCAGCTTGGCCGGAGGAGGGGTTGATGGCTACACCTTC. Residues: CASSLAGGGVDGYTF.

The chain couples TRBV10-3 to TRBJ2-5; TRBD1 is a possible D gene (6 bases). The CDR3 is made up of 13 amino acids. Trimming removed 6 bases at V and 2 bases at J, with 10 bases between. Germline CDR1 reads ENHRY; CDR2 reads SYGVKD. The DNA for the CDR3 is TGTGCCATCAGCTGGGACAAGCAAGAGACCCAGTACTTC. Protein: CAISWDKQETQYF.

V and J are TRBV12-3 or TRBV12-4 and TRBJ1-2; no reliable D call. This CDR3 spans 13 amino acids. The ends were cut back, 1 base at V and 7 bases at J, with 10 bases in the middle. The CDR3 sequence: CASSLVLQRGYTF. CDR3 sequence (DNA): TGTGCCAGCAGTTTAGTTTTGCAGCGTGGCTACACCTTC.

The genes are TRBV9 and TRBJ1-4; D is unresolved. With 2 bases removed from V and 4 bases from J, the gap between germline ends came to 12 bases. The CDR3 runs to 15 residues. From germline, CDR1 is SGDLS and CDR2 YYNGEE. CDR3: CASSVSSSGNEKLFF. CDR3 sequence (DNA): TGTGCCAGCAGCGTCAGCTCCTCGGGTAATGAAAAACTGTTTTTT.

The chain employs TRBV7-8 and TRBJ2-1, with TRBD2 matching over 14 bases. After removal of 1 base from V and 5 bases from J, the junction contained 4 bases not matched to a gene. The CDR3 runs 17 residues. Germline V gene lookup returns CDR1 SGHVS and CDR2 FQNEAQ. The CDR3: CASSLERTSGGHNEQFF. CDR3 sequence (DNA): TGTGCCAGCAGCTTAGAGAGGACTAGCGGGGGGCACAATGAGCAGTTCTTC.

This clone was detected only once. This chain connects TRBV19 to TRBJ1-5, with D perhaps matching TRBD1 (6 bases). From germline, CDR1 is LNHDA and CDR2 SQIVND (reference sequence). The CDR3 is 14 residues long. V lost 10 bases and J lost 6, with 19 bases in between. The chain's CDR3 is CATSRGISGQPQHF. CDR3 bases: TGTGCCACCAGTAGGGGGATTTCGGGTCAGCCCCAGCATTTT.

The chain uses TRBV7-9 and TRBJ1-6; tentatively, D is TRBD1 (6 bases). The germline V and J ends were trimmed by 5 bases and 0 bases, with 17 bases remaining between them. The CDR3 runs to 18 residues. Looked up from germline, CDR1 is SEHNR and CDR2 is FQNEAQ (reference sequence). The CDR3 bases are TGTGCCAGCAGCATATGGGACATCCGGAGCTCCTATAATTCACCCCTCCACTTT. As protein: CASSIWDIRSSYNSPLHF.

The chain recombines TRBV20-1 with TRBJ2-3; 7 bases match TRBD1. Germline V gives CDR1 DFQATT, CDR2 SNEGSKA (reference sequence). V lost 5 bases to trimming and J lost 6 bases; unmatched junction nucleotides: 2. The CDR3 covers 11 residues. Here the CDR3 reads CSAHRGDTQYF. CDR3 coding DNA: TGCAGTGCTCACAGGGGTGATACGCAGTATTTT.

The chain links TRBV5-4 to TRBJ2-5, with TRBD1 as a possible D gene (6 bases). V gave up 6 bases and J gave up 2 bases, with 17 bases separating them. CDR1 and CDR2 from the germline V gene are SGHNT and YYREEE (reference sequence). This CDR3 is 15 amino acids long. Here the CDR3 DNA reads TGTGCCAGCATGTACCCAGGGGACGTACAAGAGACCCAGTACTTC. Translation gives CASMYPGDVQETQYF.

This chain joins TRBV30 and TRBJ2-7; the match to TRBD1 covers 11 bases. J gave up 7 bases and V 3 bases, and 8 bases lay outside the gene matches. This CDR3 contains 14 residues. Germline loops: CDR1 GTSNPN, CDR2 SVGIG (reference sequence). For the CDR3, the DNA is TGTGCCTGGAGGCCCCCGGGACAGGGGGGAGAGCAGTACTTC. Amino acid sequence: CAWRPPGQGGEQYF.

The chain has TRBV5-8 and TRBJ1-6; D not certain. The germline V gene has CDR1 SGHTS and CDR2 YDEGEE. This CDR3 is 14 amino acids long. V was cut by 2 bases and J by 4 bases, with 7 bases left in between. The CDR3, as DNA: TGTGCCAGCAGCTTTGGCCGATATAATTCACCCCTCCACTTT. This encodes CASSFGRYNSPLHF.